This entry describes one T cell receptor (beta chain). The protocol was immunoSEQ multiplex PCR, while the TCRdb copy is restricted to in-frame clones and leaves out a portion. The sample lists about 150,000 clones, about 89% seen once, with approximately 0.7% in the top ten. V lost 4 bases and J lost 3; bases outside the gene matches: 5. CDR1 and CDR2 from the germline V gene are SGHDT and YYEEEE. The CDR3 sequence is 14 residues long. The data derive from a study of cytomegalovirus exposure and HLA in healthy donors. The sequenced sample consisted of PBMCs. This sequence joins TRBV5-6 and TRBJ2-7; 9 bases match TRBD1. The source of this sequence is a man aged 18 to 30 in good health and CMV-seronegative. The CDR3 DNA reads TGTGCCAGCAGCCCCGGGACAGGGTACTACGAGCAGTACTTC. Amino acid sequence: CASSPGTGYYEQYF.